This T cell receptor beta chain is from a study of cytomegalovirus exposure and HLA in healthy donors. General observations from the study: In a later analysis, at a false discovery rate of 0.05, 16,951 TCR beta sequences were associated with HLA alleles. Most CMV-associated TCR beta chains were later found to appear HLA-restricted.

With 60 Vbeta and 13 Jbeta primers, the PCR was carried out. In the study's own analysis: An analysis performed later counted 72 million or so unique TCR beta chains (roughly 11 million of them shared). Assay: immunoSEQ multiplex PCR; the TCRdb copy retains only in-frame clones and omits some. V and J calls and clone size follow that table, whereas D and trimming were derived from the DNA. This sample yields about 160,000 clones, of which around four fifths are seen a single time; around 1.5% belongs to the top ten. As for this clone: Its antigen is unidentified.

There are 14 residues in the CDR3. Trimming pared 2 bases from V and 0 bases from J, leaving 10 bases between. The germline V gene has CDR1 GTSNPN and CDR2 SVGIG (reference sequence). The donors gave bone marrow, and they were healthy. The chain is built from TRBV30 and TRBJ1-1; D is unclear. The clonotype was recovered from a woman in her twenties or thirties in good health and CMV-seronegative. The sample taken for sequencing was PBMCs. CDR3 residues: CAWSSGRVNTEAFF. The CDR3 DNA reads as TGTGCCTGGAGTTCCGGGAGAGTGAACACTGAAGCTTTCTTT.